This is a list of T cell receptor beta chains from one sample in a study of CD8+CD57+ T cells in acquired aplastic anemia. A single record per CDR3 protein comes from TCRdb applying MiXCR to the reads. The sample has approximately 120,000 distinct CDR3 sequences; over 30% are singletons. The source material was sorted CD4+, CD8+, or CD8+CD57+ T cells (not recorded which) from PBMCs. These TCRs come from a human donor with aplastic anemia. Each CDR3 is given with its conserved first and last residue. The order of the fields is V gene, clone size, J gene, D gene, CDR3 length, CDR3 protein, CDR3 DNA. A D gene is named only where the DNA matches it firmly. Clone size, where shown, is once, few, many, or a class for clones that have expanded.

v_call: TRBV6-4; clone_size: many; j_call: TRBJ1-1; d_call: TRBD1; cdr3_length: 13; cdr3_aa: CASSHTGDTEAFF; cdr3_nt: TGTGCCAGCAGTCATACAGGGGACACTGAAGCTTTCTTT
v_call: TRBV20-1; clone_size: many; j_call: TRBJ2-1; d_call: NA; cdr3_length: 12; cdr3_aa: CSATTNTNEQFF; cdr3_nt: TGCAGTGCTACGACTAATACCAATGAGCAGTTCTTC
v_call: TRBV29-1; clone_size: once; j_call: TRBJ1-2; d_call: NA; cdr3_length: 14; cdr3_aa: CSVSPYSPNYGYTF; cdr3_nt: TGCAGCGTTAGCCCATACTCCCCTAACTATGGCTACACCTTC
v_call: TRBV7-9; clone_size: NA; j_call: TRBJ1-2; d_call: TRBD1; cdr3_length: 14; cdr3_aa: CASSPQGQGYGYTF; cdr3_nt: TGTGCCAGCAGCCCACAGGGACAGGGATATGGCTACACCTTC
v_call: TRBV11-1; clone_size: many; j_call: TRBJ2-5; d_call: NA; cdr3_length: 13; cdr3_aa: CASSLTGGQTQYF; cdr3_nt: TGTGCCAGCAGCTTAACCGGGGGGCAGACCCAGTACTTC
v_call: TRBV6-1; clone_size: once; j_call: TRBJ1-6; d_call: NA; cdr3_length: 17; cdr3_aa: CASSDGGRGAPDSPLHF; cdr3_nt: TGTGCCAGCAGTGATGGGGGGCGAGGGGCTCCCGATTCACCCCTCCACTTT
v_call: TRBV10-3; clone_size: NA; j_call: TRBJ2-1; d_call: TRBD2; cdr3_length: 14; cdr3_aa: CASSPTTSGGEQFF; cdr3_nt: TGTGCCAGCAGTCCGACTACTAGCGGGGGGGAGCAGTTCTTC
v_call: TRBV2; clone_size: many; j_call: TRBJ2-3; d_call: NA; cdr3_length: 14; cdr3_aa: CASSPDSSTDTQYF; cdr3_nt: TGTGCCAGCAGTCCGGACAGTAGCACAGATACGCAGTATTTT
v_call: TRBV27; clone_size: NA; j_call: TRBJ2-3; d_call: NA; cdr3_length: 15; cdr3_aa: CASSFSKGGTDTQYF; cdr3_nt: TGTGCCAGCAGCTTTTCCAAGGGGGGGACAGATACGCAGTATTTT
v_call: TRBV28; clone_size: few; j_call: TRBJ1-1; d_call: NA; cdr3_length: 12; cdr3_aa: CASSFFSWGAFF; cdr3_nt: TGTGCCAGCAGTTTTTTTTCCTGGGGAGCTTTCTTT
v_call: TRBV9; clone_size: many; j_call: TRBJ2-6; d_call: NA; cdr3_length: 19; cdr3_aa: CASSAGERGRRSGANVLTF; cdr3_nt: TGTGCCAGCAGCGCTGGCGAGAGGGGCAGGCGGTCTGGGGCCAACGTCCTGACTTTC
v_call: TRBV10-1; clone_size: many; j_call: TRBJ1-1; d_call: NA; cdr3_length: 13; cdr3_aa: CASSGGRNTEAFF; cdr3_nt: TGCGCCAGCAGTGGAGGAAGGAACACTGAAGCTTTCTTT
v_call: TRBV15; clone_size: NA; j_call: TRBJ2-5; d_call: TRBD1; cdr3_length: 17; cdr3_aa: CATSRGFRTGGQETQYF; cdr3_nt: TGTGCCACCAGCAGAGGTTTTAGGACAGGGGGCCAAGAGACCCAGTACTTC
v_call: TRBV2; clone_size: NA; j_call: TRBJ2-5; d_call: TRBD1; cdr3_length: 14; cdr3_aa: CASSEGQYQETQYF; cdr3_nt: TGTGCCAGCAGTGAGGGACAGTACCAAGAGACCCAGTACTTC
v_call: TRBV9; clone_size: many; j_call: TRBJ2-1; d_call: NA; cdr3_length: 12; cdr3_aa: CASSVAGNEQFF; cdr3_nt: TGTGCCAGCAGCGTAGCGGGAAATGAGCAGTTCTTC
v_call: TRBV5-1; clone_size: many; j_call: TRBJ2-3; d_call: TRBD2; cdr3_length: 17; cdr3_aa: CASSLAPTSGGKDTQYF; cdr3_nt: TGCGCCAGCAGCTTGGCACCGACTAGCGGGGGGAAAGATACGCAGTATTTT
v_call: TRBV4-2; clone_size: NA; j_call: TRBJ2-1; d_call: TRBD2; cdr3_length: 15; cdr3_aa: CASRTSGGNHNEQFF; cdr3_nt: TGTGCCAGCAGGACTAGCGGGGGTAACCACAATGAGCAGTTCTTC
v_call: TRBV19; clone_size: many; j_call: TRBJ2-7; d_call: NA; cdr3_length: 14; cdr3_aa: CASSIAGVGREQYF; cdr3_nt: TGTGCCAGTAGTATAGCCGGGGTAGGGCGCGAGCAGTACTTC
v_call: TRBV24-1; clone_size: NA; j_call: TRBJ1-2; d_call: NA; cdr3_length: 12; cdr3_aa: CATLPANYGYTF; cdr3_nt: TGTGCCACCCTTCCTGCAAACTATGGCTACACCTTC
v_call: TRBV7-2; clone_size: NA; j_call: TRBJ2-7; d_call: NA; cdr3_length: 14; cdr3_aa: CASSLQTSTYEQYF; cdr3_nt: TGTGCCAGCAGCTTACAGACAAGCACCTACGAGCAGTACTTC